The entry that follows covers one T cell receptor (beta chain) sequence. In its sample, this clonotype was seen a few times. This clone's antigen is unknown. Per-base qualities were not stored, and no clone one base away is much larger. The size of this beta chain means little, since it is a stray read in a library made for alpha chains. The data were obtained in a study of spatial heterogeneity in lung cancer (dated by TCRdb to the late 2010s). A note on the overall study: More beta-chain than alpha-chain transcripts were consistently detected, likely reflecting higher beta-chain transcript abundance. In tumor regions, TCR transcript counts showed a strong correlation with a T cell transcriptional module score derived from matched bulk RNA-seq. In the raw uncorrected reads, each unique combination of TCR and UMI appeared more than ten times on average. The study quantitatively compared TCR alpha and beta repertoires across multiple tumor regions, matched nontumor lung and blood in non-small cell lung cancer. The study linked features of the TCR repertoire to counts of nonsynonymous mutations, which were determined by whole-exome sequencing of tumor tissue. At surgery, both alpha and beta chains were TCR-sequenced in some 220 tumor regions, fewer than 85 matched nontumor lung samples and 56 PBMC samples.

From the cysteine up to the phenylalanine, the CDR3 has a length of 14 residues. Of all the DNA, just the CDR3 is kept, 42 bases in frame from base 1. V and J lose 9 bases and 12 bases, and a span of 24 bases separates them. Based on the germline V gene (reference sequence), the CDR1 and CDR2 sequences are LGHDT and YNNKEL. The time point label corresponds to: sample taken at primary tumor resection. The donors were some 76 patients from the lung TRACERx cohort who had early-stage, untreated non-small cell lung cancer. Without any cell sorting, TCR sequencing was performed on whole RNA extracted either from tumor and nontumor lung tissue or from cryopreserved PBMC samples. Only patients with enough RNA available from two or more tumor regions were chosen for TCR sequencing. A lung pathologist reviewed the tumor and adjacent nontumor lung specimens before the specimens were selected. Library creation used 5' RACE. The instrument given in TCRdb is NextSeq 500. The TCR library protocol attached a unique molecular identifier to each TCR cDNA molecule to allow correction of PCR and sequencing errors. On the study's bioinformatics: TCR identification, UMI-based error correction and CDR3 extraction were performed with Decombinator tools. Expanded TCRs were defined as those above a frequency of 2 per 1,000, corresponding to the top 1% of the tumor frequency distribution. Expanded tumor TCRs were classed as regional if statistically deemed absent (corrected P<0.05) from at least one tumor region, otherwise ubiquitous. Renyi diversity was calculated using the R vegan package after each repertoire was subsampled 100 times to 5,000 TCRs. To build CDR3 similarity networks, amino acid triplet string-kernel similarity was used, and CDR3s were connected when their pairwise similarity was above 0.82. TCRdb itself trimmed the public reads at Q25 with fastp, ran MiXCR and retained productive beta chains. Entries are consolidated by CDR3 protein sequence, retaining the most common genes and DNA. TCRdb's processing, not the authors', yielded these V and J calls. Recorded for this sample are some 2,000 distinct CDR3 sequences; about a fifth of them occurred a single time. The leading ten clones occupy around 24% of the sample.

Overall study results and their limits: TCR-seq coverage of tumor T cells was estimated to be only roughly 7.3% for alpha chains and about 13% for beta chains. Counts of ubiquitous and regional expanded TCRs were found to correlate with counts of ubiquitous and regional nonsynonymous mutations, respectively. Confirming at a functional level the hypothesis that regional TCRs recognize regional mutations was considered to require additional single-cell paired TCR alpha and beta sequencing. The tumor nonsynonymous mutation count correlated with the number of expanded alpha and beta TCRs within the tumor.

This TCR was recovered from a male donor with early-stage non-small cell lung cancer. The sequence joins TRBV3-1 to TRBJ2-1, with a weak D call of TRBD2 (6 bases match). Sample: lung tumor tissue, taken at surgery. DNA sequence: TGTGCCAGTAGGGGAGCGGGTTACAATGAGCGGCAGTTCTTC. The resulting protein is CASRGAGYNERQFF.